Below, 6 T cell receptor beta chains from the same sample are listed, as sequenced in a study of identifying expanded T cells in peripheral blood (dated by TCRdb to about 2019). Libraries came from the immunoSEQ multiplex PCR assay. Entries here come from immuneACCESS through TCRdb and include only in-frame sequences with V and J called. Some clones fail to appear in such tables; in the studies checked, an unresolved V gene covers under half of the shortfall, and the cause of the remainder is unknown. Counted in this sample were approximately 97,000 clones; approximately 88% of them appeared once. The ten largest account for approximately 14% of the sample. The sequencing input was blood. The receptors shown here come from a person aged 18 to 75 in good health.

The chain has TRBV15 and TRBJ2-5; 9 bases fit TRBD2. CDR1 is LNHNV, CDR2 YYDKDF, per germline (reference sequence). This CDR3 spans 15 amino acids. Trimming cost V 0 bases and J 5 bases; bases outside gene matches: 4. The CDR3 region is CATSRDRSGRETQYF. CDR3 DNA sequence: TGTGCCACCAGCAGAGATAGAAGCGGGAGGGAGACCCAGTACTTC.

This clone appeared a few times. The rearrangement joins TRBV29-1 to TRBJ1-1, with D possibly being TRBD1 (6 bases). Germline CDR1 is SQVTM and CDR2 is ANQGSEA. The CDR3 contains 10 residues. V was cut by 2 bases and J by 8 bases, with 6 bases left in between. CDR3 nucleotides: TGCAGCGTTGAAACAGGGGAAGCTTTCTTT. This sequence encodes CSVETGEAFF.

The V gene is TRBV30, the J gene TRBJ1-4, with TRBD1 as a possible D gene (6 bases). The germline V and J ends were trimmed by 2 bases and 8 bases, with 15 bases remaining between them. CDR1 GTSNPN and CDR2 SVGIG come from the germline V gene (reference sequence). This CDR3 comprises 14 residues. The CDR3 nucleotides read TGTGCCTGGAGTAGAGGGGGGGCGAGGGAAAAACTGTTTTTT. It codes for CAWSRGGAREKLFF.

This sequence joins TRBV7-3 and TRBJ1-3; D uncertain. V was clipped by 1 base and J by 8 bases, with 6 bases between them. The CDR3 length is 12 residues. Germline V CDR1 and CDR2: SGHTA, FQGTGA. The CDR3 DNA is TGTGCCAGCAGCTTAAGTGGGGACACCATATATTTT. It specifies CASSLSGDTIYF.

The chain is built from TRBV4-1 and TRBJ2-7; the D is unclear. The CDR3 has 13 residues. From germline, CDR1 is MGHRA and CDR2 YSYEKL. Trimming stripped 4 bases from V and 5 bases from J, with 12 bases between. CDR3 loop: CASSLSIVDEQYF. The DNA of the CDR3 is TGCGCCAGCAGCCTTTCCATTGTCGACGAGCAGTACTTC.

This clone appeared once. The rearrangement joins TRBV2 to TRBJ1-4; D not certain. This CDR3 spans 14 amino acids. Germline CDR1 reads SNHLY; CDR2 reads FYNNEI. With 3 bases removed from V and 4 bases from J, the gap between germline ends came to 9 bases. CDR3: CASSDSEYNEKLFF. The CDR3 DNA reads TGTGCCAGCAGTGACTCGGAGTATAATGAAAAACTGTTTTTT. Full variable domain (outside the CDR3, taken from reference TRBV2 and TRBJ1-4): EPEVTQTPSHQVTQMGQEVILRCVPISNHLYFYWYRQILGQKVEFLVSFYNNEISEKSEIFDDQFSVERPDGSNFTLKIRSTKLEDSAMYFCASSDSEYNEKLFFGSGTQLSVL.